This entry lists 11 T cell receptor beta chains sequenced from one sample in a study of shared T cell receptors in the human thymus. Profiling relied on immunoSEQ multiplex PCR, and the TCRdb table lists in-frame clones only, not all of them. The sample consists of hundreds of thousands of clones, approximately 87% of them appearing once. In addition, the sample was reused for a study of human thymus T cells.

Sequencing was carried out using thymocytes. Source of these receptors: a boy less than two years old with a congenital heart defect.

This rearrangement joins TRBV7-6 to TRBJ2-3; D is possibly TRBD2 (5 bases). Germline-derived CDR1 and CDR2 are SGHVS and FNYEAQ. The CDR3 contains 15 residues. V lost 0 bases to trimming and J lost 2 bases, with 9 bases between them. The CDR3 sequence is CASSLALDFTDTQYF. The CDR3 coding sequence is TGTGCCAGCAGCTTAGCCTTGGACTTCACAGATACGCAGTATTTT.

The V call is TRBV29-1, the J call TRBJ2-5, with 9 bases matching TRBD1. Germline V CDR1 and CDR2: SQVTM, ANQGSEA. The V gene end was trimmed by 1 base and the J gene end by 3 bases; junction bases not matched to a gene: 3. CDR3 length: 14 residues. The CDR3 spells CSVEGTGDEETQYF. In DNA, the CDR3 is TGCAGCGTTGAAGGGACAGGGGACGAAGAGACCCAGTACTTC.

V gene TRBV28 combines with J gene TRBJ2-1, with 11 positions matching TRBD2. The V gene end was trimmed by 6 bases and the J gene end by 3 bases; junction bases not matched to a gene: 1. The germline CDR1 and CDR2 sequences are MDHEN and SYDVKM. CDR3 length equals 14 residues. CDR3 DNA sequence: TGTGCCAGCAGGGGACTAGCGGTCTACAATGAGCAGTTCTTC. Translating it yields CASRGLAVYNEQFF.

The J gene is TRBJ1-3, the V gene TRBV14; D perhaps matches TRBD1 (5 bases). Per germline, CDR1 SGHDN and CDR2 FVKESK. The CDR3 runs 13 residues. The ends were cut back, 4 bases at V and 9 bases at J, with 13 bases in the middle. This CDR3 reads CASSRPYRGTIYF. CDR3 DNA sequence: TGTGCCAGCAGCCGACCCTATAGGGGCACCATATATTTT.

The rearrangement joins TRBV30 to TRBJ1-2, with D perhaps matching TRBD1 (6 bases). CDR3 length equals 13 residues. CDR1 GTSNPN and CDR2 SVGIG come from the germline V gene (reference sequence). Trimming took off 5 bases at V and 4 bases at J, with 14 bases between the two ends. The CDR3 sequence: CAWGEGGFYGYTF. The CDR3 region has the DNA TGTGCCTGGGGGGAGGGGGGCTTCTATGGCTACACCTTC.

V usage is TRBV7-8 and J usage is TRBJ1-3, with D unresolved. Germline CDR1 SGHVS, CDR2 FQNEAQ. The CDR3 contains 14 residues. V lost 2 bases to trimming and J lost 4 bases, with 9 bases between them. CDR3 DNA: TGTGCCAGCAGCTTACCGGGGAACGGAAACACCATATATTTT. Residues: CASSLPGNGNTIYF.

V is TRBV9 and J is TRBJ1-4; the D gene is possibly TRBD1 (6 bases). The CDR3 is 15 amino acids. The germline V gene encodes CDR1 SGDLS and CDR2 YYNGEE. V gave up 3 bases and J gave up 4 bases, with 13 bases separating them. The CDR3 region is CASSGEGDFNEKLFF. CDR3 DNA sequence: TGTGCCAGCAGCGGGGAGGGGGACTTTAATGAAAAACTGTTTTTT.

DNA of the CDR3: TGTGCCAGCAGCTCGATGAGGCATGGCTACACCTTC. Its protein is CASSSMRHGYTF. This chain links TRBV5-4 with TRBJ1-2; no definite D call. Germline V CDR1 and CDR2: SGHNT, YYREEE (reference sequence). This CDR3 comprises 12 residues. V was pared by 3 bases and J by 6 bases, with 9 bases between.

The rearrangement links TRBV14 to TRBJ1-1; D remains ambiguous. CDR1 and CDR2 (germline): SGHDN, FVKESK. The germline V and J ends were trimmed by 1 base and 1 base, with 13 bases remaining between them. The CDR3 has 16 amino acids. The CDR3 DNA sequence: TGTGCCAGCAGCCAAGGAATAGGAGCAACGAACACTGAAGCTTTCTTT. This translates into CASSQGIGATNTEAFF.

This clone was recorded once. The chain links TRBV7-9 to TRBJ1-3; D call uncertain. The germline V gene encodes CDR1 SEHNR and CDR2 FQNEAQ (reference sequence). The CDR3 contains 13 residues. Trimming pared 7 bases from V and 6 bases from J, leaving 13 bases between. This CDR3 reads CASTTLVANTIYF. The DNA for the CDR3 is TGTGCCAGCACAACATTGGTAGCAAACACCATATATTTT.

The V gene is TRBV28, the J gene TRBJ2-7; TRBD2 matches at 12 bases. In germline, CDR1 is MDHEN, CDR2 SYDVKM. There are 20 residues in the CDR3. After removal of 5 bases from V and 1 base from J, the junction contained 18 bases not matched to a gene. In DNA form, the CDR3 reads TGTGCCAGCAGTCTAGGACTAGCGGGGAGTCCCCCGCCACCATCCTACGAGCAGTACTTC. It specifies CASSLGLAGSPPPPSYEQYF.